A single sample gave rise to the 31 T cell receptor beta chains below, sequenced in a study of T cells in Graves' hyperthyroidism and ophthalmopathy. Amplified regions were TCR beta CDR3 sequences from RNA transcripts. Researchers ran a first-round RT-PCR on the TCR CDR3 using the HTBI primer set. TCRdb processed the multiplex PCR reads anew with MiXCR; each CDR3 protein has one entry. Of about 380,000 distinct CDR3 sequences listed, about 18% are singletons. The sample taken for sequencing was blood. The receptor source for this set is a man younger than 35 with Graves' ophthalmopathy.

This chain links TRBV3-1 with TRBJ2-5, with TRBD2 identical over 9 bases. The CDR3 covers 14 residues. V shed 0 bases, J shed 4 bases, and the junction held 0 bases outside the gene matches. Germline loops: CDR1 LGHDT, CDR2 YNNKEL (reference sequence). As DNA, the CDR3 is TGTGCCAGCAGCCAAGATAGCGGGGGAGAGACCCAGTACTTC. Translation gives CASSQDSGGETQYF.

The rearrangement joins TRBV27 to TRBJ1-6; D not certain. Germline assignment: CDR1 MNHEY and CDR2 SMNVEV (reference sequence). Deletions cut 3 bases from V and 8 bases from J, with 17 bases between. The CDR3 spans 16 residues. CDR3 protein: CASSFEGRRLDSPLHF. For the CDR3, the DNA is TGTGCCAGCAGTTTCGAAGGCAGGCGCTTGGATTCACCCCTCCACTTT.

The chain links TRBV10-2 to TRBJ2-2; possibly TRBD2 for D (6 bases). CDR3 size: 16 residues. CDR1 and CDR2 from the germline V gene are WSHSY and SAAADI. Trimming took off 1 base at V and 4 bases at J, with 13 bases between the two ends. CDR3 nucleotides: TGCGCCAGCAGTGAGTGGGCTAGCGCCCCCACCGGGGAGCTGTTTTTT. It specifies CASSEWASAPTGELFF.

This clonotype was detected many times. The rearrangement joins TRBV11-1 to TRBJ2-7; tentative D call: TRBD2 (5 bases). Germline V lookup: CDR1 SGHAT, CDR2 FQDESV (reference sequence). V dropped 6 bases and J dropped 3 bases, with 12 bases sitting between them. This CDR3 region has 13 residues. CDR3 in amino acids: CASSRLSGYEQYF. The CDR3 coding sequence is TGTGCCAGCAGTCGCTTAAGCGGCTACGAGCAGTACTTC.

In its sample, this clonotype was seen a few times. The J gene is TRBJ2-1, the V gene TRBV19; 10 bases match TRBD1. Germline V gives CDR1 LNHDA, CDR2 SQIVND (reference sequence). The trim removed 5 bases at V and 9 bases at J, leaving 10 bases unmatched. There are 15 residues in the CDR3. Here the CDR3 reads CASSPWTGGGGEQFF. CDR3 nucleotide sequence: TGTGCCAGTAGTCCCTGGACAGGGGGAGGGGGTGAGCAGTTCTTC. The variable domain in full, with the rest retrieved from reference TRBV19 and TRBJ2-1, is DGGITQSPKYLFRKEGQNVTLSCEQNLNHDAMYWYRQDPGQGLRLIYYSQIVNDFQKGDIAEGYSVSREKKESFPLTVTSAQKNPTAFYLCASSPWTGGGGEQFFGPGTRLTVL.

The J gene is TRBJ2-7, the V gene TRBV15; no firm D call. Trimming took off 0 bases at V and 0 bases at J, with 9 bases between the two ends. CDR3 length equals 15 residues. The germline gives CDR1 LNHNV, CDR2 YYDKDF (reference sequence). CDR3 coding DNA: TGTGCCACCAGCAGAGAGGGCGGTACCTCCTACGAGCAGTACTTC. This translates into CATSREGGTSYEQYF. The whole variable domain, filled in from reference TRBV15 and TRBJ2-7, reads DAMVIQNPRYQVTQFGKPVTLSCSQTLNHNVMYWYQQKSSQAPKLLFHYYDKDFNNEADTPDNFQSRRPNTSFCFLDIRSPGLGDTAMYLCATSREGGTSYEQYFGPGTRLTVT.

In its sample, this clonotype was seen many times. This chain uses TRBV12-3 or TRBV12-4 with TRBJ1-1; D gene unclear. The ends were cut back, 3 bases at V and 1 base at J, with 9 bases in the middle. The CDR3 contains 14 residues. CDR3: CASSLAAGNTEAFF. DNA for the CDR3: TGTGCCAGCAGTTTGGCGGCTGGGAACACTGAAGCTTTCTTT.

The V gene is TRBV6-1, the J gene TRBJ2-1, with D possibly being TRBD2 (6 bases). CDR3 length: 15 amino acids. V was shortened by 1 base and J by 7 bases, with 14 bases between the two germline ends. Per the germline V gene, CDR1 is MNHNS and CDR2 is SASEGT. CDR3 nucleotides: TGTGCCAGCAGTGAAGGTCCAGGTGGGGGGAATGAGCAGTTCTTC. This translates into CASSEGPGGGNEQFF.

This clonotype was observed at least ten times. Relative to the germline gene, one junction end is altered; a read error may explain this. The genes are TRBV27 and TRBJ1-1; maybe TRBD1 (5 bases). Germline V CDR1 and CDR2: MNHEY, SMNVEV (reference sequence). The CDR3 covers 13 residues. The CDR3 here is CASSLSGGTEAFF. CDR3 nucleotides: TGTGCCAGCAGCTTATCGGGGGGCACTGAAGCTTTCTTT.

This clonotype was picked up a small number of times. This chain connects TRBV25-1 to TRBJ2-3; 8 nucleotides agree with TRBD2. V lost 3 bases, J lost 2 bases, and 7 bases stayed unmatched. Per germline, CDR1 MGHDK and CDR2 SYGVNS. CDR3 length equals 16 residues. The chain's CDR3 is CASSDWGTRDTDTQYF. Here the CDR3 DNA reads TGTGCCAGCAGTGATTGGGGGACTAGAGACACAGATACGCAGTATTTT.

This clonotype was seen at least ten times. The chain couples TRBV5-1 to TRBJ1-4; the D is unclear. The germline V gene encodes CDR1 SGHRS and CDR2 YFSETQ. V was shortened by 5 bases and J by 0 bases, with 8 bases between the two germline ends. The CDR3 has 14 residues. The CDR3 region has the DNA TGCGCCAGCAGTTCCGGTGCAACTAATGAAAAACTGTTTTTT. Translation: CASSSGATNEKLFF.

The chain combines TRBV12-3 or TRBV12-4 with TRBJ1-1, with 11 bases lining up with TRBD1. J was trimmed by 6 bases and V by 4 bases; bases with no gene match: 13. The CDR3 runs 17 residues. CDR3 sequence reads: CASSSPAGTGGAPEAFF. The CDR3 coding sequence is TGTGCCAGCAGTTCGCCCGCCGGGACAGGGGGGGCTCCTGAAGCTTTCTTT.

The J gene is TRBJ2-5, the V gene TRBV5-6; no clear D gene. With 4 bases removed from V and 0 bases from J, the gap between germline ends came to 13 bases. The CDR3 is 15 amino acids. CDR1 and CDR2 from the germline V gene are SGHDT and YYEEEE. CDR3 bases: TGTGCCAGCAGCCGGACGACCTGGTACCAAGAGACCCAGTACTTC. This gives the protein CASSRTTWYQETQYF.

This clonotype was counted between two and nine times. This chain connects TRBV4-1 to TRBJ1-4; 10 bases align to TRBD1. CDR1 and CDR2 (germline): MGHRA, YSYEKL. V lost 0 bases to trimming and J lost 6 bases; unmatched junction nucleotides: 4. The CDR3 consists of 16 residues. CDR3 nucleotides: TGCGCCAGCAGCCAAGATCCGGGGACAGGGGATGAAAAACTGTTTTTT. As protein: CASSQDPGTGDEKLFF.

This clonotype showed up just a few times. CDR3: CSVRPAPGNIQYF. The CDR3, as DNA: TGCAGCGTTCGCCCCGCACCAGGGAACATTCAGTACTTC. The chain joins TRBV29-1 to TRBJ2-4; possible D gene TRBD1, 5 bases. V lost 5 bases to trimming and J lost 7 bases, with 15 bases between them. Germline assignment: CDR1 SQVTM and CDR2 ANQGSEA. The CDR3 consists of 13 residues. Using reference TRBV29-1 and TRBJ2-4 for the parts outside the CDR3, the full variable domain is SAVISQKPSRDICQRGTSLTIQCQVDSQVTMMFWYRQQPGQSLTLIATANQGSEATYESGFVIDKFPISRPNLTFSTLTVSNMSPEDSSIYLCSVRPAPGNIQYFGAGTRLSVL.

The rearrangement uses TRBV5-1 and TRBJ1-6, with D perhaps matching TRBD1 (6 bases). Per the germline V gene, CDR1 is SGHRS and CDR2 is YFSETQ. The V end was cut by 3 bases, the J end by 4 bases, with 8 bases between. The CDR3 runs to 14 residues. DNA of the CDR3: TGCGCCAGCAGCTCCGGACAGTATAATTCACCCCTCCACTTT. Its protein is CASSSGQYNSPLHF.

This clonotype occurred many times. J is TRBJ2-2 and V is TRBV3-1, with D possibly being TRBD1 or TRBD2 (6 bases each). Trimming took off 0 bases at V and 3 bases at J, with 14 bases between the two ends. The CDR3 loop spans 17 amino acids. CDR1 and CDR2 (germline): LGHDT, YNNKEL (reference sequence). Here the CDR3 reads CASSQEGGGLDTGELFF. In DNA, the CDR3 is TGTGCCAGCAGCCAAGAAGGAGGGGGGCTTGACACCGGGGAGCTGTTTTTT.

This chain connects TRBV6-1 to TRBJ2-1; no definite D call. Trimming stripped 5 bases from V and 9 bases from J, with 17 bases between. The CDR3 runs to 14 residues. The V gene's germline CDR1 is MNHNS and CDR2 SASEGT. CDR3 region: CASSLGLLGGEQFF. CDR3 nucleotides: TGTGCCAGCAGTTTGGGTCTCTTAGGTGGTGAGCAGTTCTTC.

There are many counts of this clonotype. The CDR3 loop reads CASDGGGTADTQYF. The CDR3 nucleotides are TGTGCCAGCGACGGTGGGGGTACAGCAGATACGCAGTATTTT. This chain uses TRBV28 with TRBJ2-3; TRBD1 or TRBD2 may be the D gene (5 bases each). V was pared by 8 bases and J by 4 bases, with 16 bases between. The CDR3 loop spans 14 amino acids. Germline values: CDR1 MDHEN, CDR2 SYDVKM.

This clonotype showed up many times. The J gene is TRBJ1-6, the V gene TRBV7-2; D not resolved. The CDR3 runs 12 residues. V was trimmed by 3 bases and J by 13 bases, leaving 10 bases between them. Germline V gives CDR1 SGHTA, CDR2 FQGNSA. The CDR3 loop is CASSLGALPLHF. As DNA, the CDR3 is TGTGCCAGCAGCTTGGGAGCCCTTCCCCTCCACTTT.

The table lists this clonotype with a few counts. A read error may explain this, as a much larger clone is one base away. This chain connects TRBV20-1 to TRBJ2-7; D is unresolved. The CDR3 length is 12 residues. CDR1 and CDR2 (germline): DFQATT, SNEGSKA (reference sequence). CDR3 sequence: CNARASGYEQYF. The CDR3 bases are TGCAATGCTAGAGCGTCCGGTTACGAGCAGTACTTC.

In this sample, this clonotype turned up many times. The gene calls are TRBV5-1 and TRBJ2-3; D may be TRBD2 (5 bases). CDR3 length: 12 amino acids. V shed 5 bases and J shed 6 bases, with 10 bases lying between them. Germline values: CDR1 SGHRS, CDR2 YFSETQ. The CDR3 region is CASRSGLDTQYF. CDR3 coding DNA: TGCGCCAGCAGGAGCGGTCTGGATACGCAGTATTTT.

This clonotype was observed at least ten times. The chain uses TRBV3-1 and TRBJ1-2; no firm D call. The CDR3 is 15 amino acids. Germline CDR1 reads LGHDT; CDR2 reads YNNKEL (reference sequence). The V gene lost 1 base and the J gene lost 5 bases, with 14 bases spanning the gap. This CDR3 reads CASSQVSGLEYGYTF. CDR3 DNA sequence: TGTGCCAGCAGCCAAGTCTCAGGACTCGAATATGGCTACACCTTC.

In its sample, this clonotype was seen a few times. The chain links TRBV29-1 to TRBJ1-4; D not certain. CDR1 and CDR2 (germline): SQVTM, ANQGSEA. This CDR3 is built from 13 residues. V lost 5 bases to trimming and J lost 6 bases, with 13 bases between them. The CDR3 reads CSVFQDVDEKLFF. For the CDR3, the DNA is TGCAGCGTTTTCCAGGATGTGGATGAAAAACTGTTTTTT.

This clonotype was counted ten times or more. This rearrangement joins TRBV11-2 to TRBJ1-1; D is perhaps TRBD1 (5 bases). The CDR3 loop spans 13 amino acids. V lost 1 base and J 8 bases, leaving 11 bases between the germline ends. Germline lookup yields CDR1 SGHAT and CDR2 FQNNGV. CDR3 loop: CASSLVQRGEAFF. The DNA of the CDR3 is TGTGCCAGCAGCTTAGTGCAGCGGGGGGAAGCTTTCTTT.

This clonotype has a count of ten or more. This chain joins TRBV7-9 and TRBJ2-7; D not certain. The germline V gene has CDR1 SEHNR and CDR2 FQNEAQ (reference sequence). The length of the CDR3 is 12 residues. Trimming pared 4 bases from V and 5 bases from J, leaving 9 bases between. CDR3 region: CASSSQVNEQYF. Here the CDR3 DNA reads TGTGCCAGCAGCTCTCAGGTGAACGAGCAGTACTTC.

This clonotype was recorded at least ten times. The CDR3 is CSAGGGAQETQYF. For the CDR3, the DNA is TGCAGTGCTGGCGGGGGGGCCCAAGAGACCCAGTACTTC. The chain employs TRBV20-1 and TRBJ2-5; 9 bases map to TRBD2. The CDR3 has 13 amino acids. The germline V gene encodes CDR1 DFQATT and CDR2 SNEGSKA (reference sequence). V dropped 5 bases and J dropped 1; count of bases not matched to a gene: 2.

This clonotype turned up a few times. The V and J genes are TRBV7-9 and TRBJ1-6; 7 positions agree with TRBD1. This CDR3 contains 14 residues. With V trimmed by 1 base and J by 8 bases, 2 bases remained unmatched. The V gene's germline CDR1 is SEHNR and CDR2 FQNEAQ (reference sequence). This CDR3 is CASSLGGQHSPLHF. CDR3 nucleotides: TGTGCCAGCAGCTTAGGGGGACAGCATTCACCCCTCCACTTT.

The V and J genes are TRBV9 and TRBJ1-6; D is uncertain. CDR1 SGDLS and CDR2 YYNGEE come from the germline V gene. Deletions cut 0 bases from V and 0 bases from J, with 10 bases between. This CDR3 has 17 amino acids. CDR3 sequence (DNA): TGTGCCAGCAGCGTAGGGGTTCTAACCTCCTATAATTCACCCCTCCACTTT. Translated: CASSVGVLTSYNSPLHF. The full variable domain, in which reference TRBV9 and TRBJ1-6 provide the parts outside the CDR3, is DSGVTQTPKHLITATGQRVTLRCSPRSGDLSVYWYQQSLDQGLQFLIQYYNGEERAKGNILERFSAQQFPDLHSELNLSSLELGDSALYFCASSVGVLTSYNSPLHFGNGTRLTVT.

This clonotype appeared many times. The chain uses TRBV10-2 and TRBJ2-2; weak D call: TRBD1 (6 bases). This CDR3 is built from 13 residues. CDR1 WSHSY and CDR2 SAAADI come from the germline V gene. With 6 bases removed from V and 6 bases from J, the gap between germline ends came to 11 bases. The DNA of the CDR3 is TGCGCCAGCAGCGCCAGGGGTGCCGGGGAGCTGTTTTTT. This encodes CASSARGAGELFF.

In this sample, this clonotype turned up many times. V is TRBV7-3 and J is TRBJ2-1; either TRBD1 or TRBD2 may fit D (5 bases each). V lost 5 bases, J lost 0 bases, and 11 bases lay in between. The CDR3 has 15 residues. Germline loops: CDR1 SGHTA, CDR2 FQGTGA. CDR3 DNA: TGTGCCAGCAGCGAGGGGCCATACTCCTACAATGAGCAGTTCTTC. Its protein is CASSEGPYSYNEQFF.